Described below is a single T cell receptor beta chain sequence and its context. Its antigen remains unidentified. Peptide-pool stimulation followed by sequencing identified expanded antigen-specific CD4+ clonotypes in the ViraFEST assay. Cells that had been cultured for 10 days were the source of isolated CD4+ T cells. Nucleocapsid antibodies were negative in the vaccine recipients, who had never had SARS-CoV-2 infection. Wells containing 1.5 million to 2.5 million PBMC each were cultured with about 9 IU/ml IL-2 and approximately 10 ug/ml peptides. The source of the sample is a study of vaccination effects on CD4 cells after COVID-19. About the study: Participants received two doses of either the BNT162b2 or mRNA-1273 vaccine. Study results and limitations: Missing from the study were early post-infection timepoints, and its convalescent patients were few.

Sequencing was performed with immunoSEQ multiplex PCR; in TCRdb, only in-frame clones are kept and a portion is missing. The table lists 65,000 to 90,000 clones, around 81% of them singletons. V lost 0 bases and J 0 bases, leaving 10 bases between the germline ends. CDR1 and CDR2 (germline): SGDLS, YYNGEE. The CDR3 is made up of 16 amino acids. This TCR was recovered from a human donor who received a COVID-19 vaccine. Here the sequenced sample was CD4+ T cells from PBMCs cultured with SARS-CoV-2 spike peptides, taken before COVID-19 vaccination. The rearrangement links TRBV9 to TRBJ1-3, with D perhaps matching TRBD1 (5 bases). The CDR3 here is CASSVGWGGSGNTIYF. The DNA of the CDR3 is TGTGCCAGCAGCGTAGGGTGGGGGGGCTCTGGAAACACCATATATTTT.